Listed below are T cell receptor beta chains from one sample, sequenced in a study of blood T cell repertoires in COVID-19. Measured with immunoSEQ multiplex PCR; TCRdb has only the in-frame clones, and not every one. The table shows 29,000 or so clones, with roughly nine tenths occurring only once. Sequenced material: peripheral blood. Receptors originate from a human donor in a cohort sampled during active COVID-19. CDR3s include the opening cysteine and the closing phenylalanine or tryptophan. Each record gives: clone size, J gene, V gene, D gene, CDR3 DNA, CDR3 protein. D genes are given only for firm matches. Clone size, where shown, is once, few, many, or a class for clones that have expanded.

>NA|TRBJ2-3|TRBV3-1/TRBV3-2|TRBD1
TGTGCCAGCAGCCCAACATTATACAGGGGAGGCACAGATACGCAGTATTTT
CASSPTLYRGGTDTQYF
>few|TRBJ1-5|TRBV2|NA
TGTGCCAGCAGCGAAAGGAGGGGAGGACAGCCCCAGCATTTT
CASSERRGGQPQHF
>NA|TRBJ2-3|TRBV25-1|TRBD2
TGTGCCAGCAGTGAATATACTAGCGGGGGGACATCAGATACGCAGTATTTT
CASSEYTSGGTSDTQYF
>NA|TRBJ2-5|TRBV15|NA
TGTGCCACACGAGGCGGGGATGGGGGTGAGACCCAGTACTTC
CATRGGDGGETQYF
>NA|TRBJ2-7|TRBV5-1|TRBD1
TGCGCCAGCAGCTCAGGGGGCAAGGGTGAGCAGTACTTC
CASSSGGKGEQYF
>NA|TRBJ1-5|TRBV6-6|TRBD1
TGTGCCAGCAGTCCCGGACAGGGCGGCAATCAGCCCCAGCATTTT
CASSPGQGGNQPQHF
>NA|TRBJ1-1|TRBV10-3|NA
TGTGCCATCCAGAAAGAAGGGGGAGCTTTCTTT
CAIQKEGGAFF
>NA|TRBJ1-4|TRBV11-2|NA
TGTGCCAGCAGCTTAGTGGGGGGGGTGACTAATGAAAAACTGTTTTTT
CASSLVGGVTNEKLFF
>NA|TRBJ2-3|TRBV7-6|TRBD2
TGTGCCAGCAGCTTAGGTAGCGGGGTATCCACAGATACGCAGTATTTT
CASSLGSGVSTDTQYF
>NA|TRBJ1-6|TRBV5-8|NA
TGTGCCAGCAGCTTGGGGGCAGGGGACCACTTT
CASSLGAGDHF
>NA|TRBJ2-5|TRBV28|TRBD2
TGTGCCAGCAGGGAAGCGGGGGGGCATCTGGAGACCCAGTACTTC
CASREAGGHLETQYF
>NA|TRBJ2-1|TRBV11-3|TRBD2
TGTGCCAGCTCCGGGACTAGTCTCAGTGAGCAGTTCTTC
CASSGTSLSEQFF
>NA|TRBJ2-6|TRBV3-1/TRBV3-2|NA
TGTGCCAGCATCCTGGAGAGGCTGAGCATATTCTCTGGGGCCAACGTCCTGACTTTC
CASILERLSIFSGANVLTF
>NA|TRBJ1-1|TRBV6-2/TRBV6-3|NA
TGTGCCAGCAGTCTCTTGAGGCAGAACACTGAAGCTTTCTTT
CASSLLRQNTEAFF
>NA|TRBJ1-6|TRBV3-1/TRBV3-2|NA
TGTGCCAGCAGCCCGAGCTCCTATAATTCACCCCTCCACTTT
CASSPSSYNSPLHF
>NA|TRBJ1-1|TRBV3-1/TRBV3-2|NA
TGTGCCAGCAGCCAAGAGAGGCACCGAGAAGCTTTCTTT
CASSQERHREAFF
>NA|TRBJ1-2|TRBV16|NA
TGTGCCAGCAGCCGCCCCCAAGACACCTCCTATGGCTACACCTTC
CASSRPQDTSYGYTF
>NA|TRBJ1-2|TRBV28|NA
TGTGCCAGCAGAATCCCAGGGAACTATGGCTACACCTTC
CASRIPGNYGYTF
>NA|TRBJ2-1|TRBV29-1|TRBD2
TGCAGCGTTGTAGGACTAGAGGCCCGTTGGGGGGAGCAGTTCTTC
CSVVGLEARWGEQFF
>NA|TRBJ2-1|TRBV27|TRBD1
TGTGCCAGCAGTTGGAGACAGGGTGTCGATGAGCAGTTCTTC
CASSWRQGVDEQFF
>NA|TRBJ2-7|TRBV2|NA
TGTGCCAGCAGTGAGGTCAGGGGCTACGAGCAGTACTTC
CASSEVRGYEQYF
>NA|TRBJ2-2|TRBV6-6|TRBD1
TGTGCCAGCAGTTTACAGGGGTCGAACACCGGGGAGCTGTTTTTT
CASSLQGSNTGELFF
>NA|TRBJ2-3|TRBV2|TRBD2
TGTGCCAGCAAACTACCAGGAGTAAGCGGGGCTGACACAGATACGCAGTATTTT
CASKLPGVSGADTDTQYF
>NA|TRBJ2-1|TRBV2|NA
TGTGCCAGCAGTTCAACGATAGGGGTCGATGAGCAGTTCTTC
CASSSTIGVDEQFF
>NA|TRBJ2-2|TRBV10-3|TRBD1
TGTGCCATCAGTGAGTCAGTGACAGGGGGGGCCGGGGAGCTGTTTTTT
CAISESVTGGAGELFF
>few|TRBJ1-2|TRBV5-4|TRBD1
TGTGCCAGCAACTTGAACGACAGGGCAGGCTATGGCTACACCTTC
CASNLNDRAGYGYTF
>NA|TRBJ2-1|TRBV7-2|NA
TGTGCCAGCAGCTTAAATAGGGTTAGGGGGTCCTACAATGAGCAGTTCTTC
CASSLNRVRGSYNEQFF
>NA|TRBJ2-3|TRBV7-3|NA
TGTGCCAGCAGCTTGGCAGGTGGCACAGATACGCAGTATTTT
CASSLAGGTDTQYF
>NA|TRBJ2-1|TRBV2|TRBD1
TGTGCCAGCAAGGAGGACAGGGGCGAGCAGTTCTTC
CASKEDRGEQFF
>NA|TRBJ1-4|TRBV27|NA
TGTGCCAGCAGGACTACAGAACACGACAATGAAAAACTGTTTTTT
CASRTTEHDNEKLFF
>few|TRBJ1-5|TRBV28|NA
TGTGCCAGCAGTTTATACCTGGCCCACAGGGCAAATCAGCCCCAGCATTTT
CASSLYLAHRANQPQHF
>NA|TRBJ2-3|TRBV7-9|NA
TGTGCCATCTGGCTCGCCCACACAGATACGCAGTATTTT
CAIWLAHTDTQYF
>NA|TRBJ2-6|TRBV15|NA
TGTGCCACCACCCACGGGTCGGGCTCTGGGGCCAACGTCCTGACTTTC
CATTHGSGSGANVLTF
>NA|TRBJ2-3|TRBV29-1|NA
TGCAGCGCCTATGACAGTTTCACCACAGATACGCAGTATTTT
CSAYDSFTTDTQYF
>NA|TRBJ2-3|TRBV24-1|TRBD2
TGTGCCACCAGCCCCAGCAGAGCGGGGGGGCCAACAGATACGCAGTATTTT
CATSPSRAGGPTDTQYF
>NA|TRBJ1-2|TRBV7-2|NA
TGTGCCAGCAGCTCTACAGGGTTCTATGGCTACACCTTC
CASSSTGFYGYTF
>NA|TRBJ1-5|TRBV15|TRBD1
TGTGCCACCAGCTCACGGGGGACAGGCAATCAGCCCCAGCATTTT
CATSSRGTGNQPQHF
>NA|TRBJ2-1|TRBV10-3|TRBD2
TGTGCCATCAGTGATCGGGGGCGGGGGGCTGGAGAGCAGTTCTTC
CAISDRGRGAGEQFF
>NA|TRBJ2-3|TRBV4-1|NA
TGCGCCAGCAGCCTCGCAAGCGGATCAGATACGCAGTATTTT
CASSLASGSDTQYF
>NA|TRBJ1-2|TRBV10-3|TRBD1
TGTGCCATCAGTGGGACAGGACTGGATGATGGCTACACCTTC
CAISGTGLDDGYTF
>NA|TRBJ2-7|TRBV27|TRBD1
TGTGCCAGCAGACCGAGGACGGGACAGACCTACGAGCAGTACTTC
CASRPRTGQTYEQYF
>NA|TRBJ1-6|TRBV5-4|TRBD1
TGTGCCAGCAGCGCACCGGGACAGGGTAATTCACCCCTCCACTTT
CASSAPGQGNSPLHF
>once|TRBJ2-3|TRBV7-8|TRBD2
TGTGCCAGCAGGCCGATCCGGGCGGGGGGGCTAGATACGCAGTATTTT
CASRPIRAGGLDTQYF
>NA|TRBJ1-4|TRBV3-1/TRBV3-2|NA
TGTGCCAGCAGCCAAGTCGTCCGTAATGAAAAACTGTTTTTT
CASSQVVRNEKLFF
>NA|TRBJ1-1|TRBV28|NA
TGTGCCAGCAGTTTAAATGGGGGGGACACTGAAGCTTTCTTT
CASSLNGGDTEAFF
>NA|TRBJ2-7|TRBV5-6|NA
TGTGCCAGCAGGACCCGACAGTCTGGTGAGCAGTACTTC
CASRTRQSGEQYF
>NA|TRBJ2-1|TRBV3-1/TRBV3-2|TRBD2
TGTGCCAGCAGCCCGGGACTAGTTTCCTACAATGAGCAGTTCTTC
CASSPGLVSYNEQFF
>NA|TRBJ2-7|TRBV20-1|NA
TGCAGGGCGCTTTCCGGGTTCGAGCAGTACTTC
CRALSGFEQYF
>once|TRBJ2-1|TRBV6-6|TRBD2
TGTGCCAGCAGTCCACTCTGGGTCAGCGGGGGGATTAACAATGAGCAGTTCTTC
CASSPLWVSGGINNEQFF
>NA|TRBJ1-2|TRBV3-1/TRBV3-2|NA
TGTGCCAGCAGCCAAGACGTAGGCAGGGCAAACTATGGCTACACCTTC
CASSQDVGRANYGYTF
>NA|TRBJ2-3|TRBV5-1|NA
TGCGCCAGCAGCTTGGCGGGGAAAAGCACAGATACGCAGTATTTT
CASSLAGKSTDTQYF
>few|TRBJ2-3|TRBV11-1|TRBD2
TGTGCCAGCAGCTTATCAGCGGGGGGCACGTATTTT
CASSLSAGGTYF
>NA|TRBJ2-7|TRBV6-5|NA
TGTGCCAGCAGGGGCTTGGCAGGGTCCTACGAGCAGTACTTC
CASRGLAGSYEQYF
>few|TRBJ2-2|TRBV7-2|TRBD2
TGTGCCAGCAGCCCAAGACTAGCGGGGTATACCGGGGAGCTGTTTTTT
CASSPRLAGYTGELFF
>NA|TRBJ1-4|TRBV29-1|TRBD1
TGCAGCGCCCCCGGGACAGGGGATGAAAAACTGTTTTTT
CSAPGTGDEKLFF
>NA|TRBJ2-7|TRBV11-3|TRBD1
TGTGCCAGCAGCAACCGGGACAGCCCATTTAATCCCTACGAGCAGTACTTC
CASSNRDSPFNPYEQYF
>NA|TRBJ1-2|TRBV6-1|NA
TGTGCCAGCAGTGAAGGGACAAACTATGGCTACACCTTC
CASSEGTNYGYTF